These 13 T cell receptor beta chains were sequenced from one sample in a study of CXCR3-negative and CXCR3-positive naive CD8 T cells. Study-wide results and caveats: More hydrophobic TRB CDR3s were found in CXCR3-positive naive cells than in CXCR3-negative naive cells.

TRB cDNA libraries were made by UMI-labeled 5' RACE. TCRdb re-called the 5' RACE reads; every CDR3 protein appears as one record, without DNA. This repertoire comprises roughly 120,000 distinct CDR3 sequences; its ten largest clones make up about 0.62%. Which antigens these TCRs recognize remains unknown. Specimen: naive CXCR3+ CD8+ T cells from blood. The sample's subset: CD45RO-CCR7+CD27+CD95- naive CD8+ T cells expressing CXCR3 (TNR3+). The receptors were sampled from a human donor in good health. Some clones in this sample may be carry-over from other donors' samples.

CDR3 loop: CASSQVTTDLYGYTF. The chain has TRBV4-1 and TRBJ1-2. Germline V gene lookup returns CDR1 MGHRA and CDR2 YSYEKL. The CDR3 extends over 15 amino acids.

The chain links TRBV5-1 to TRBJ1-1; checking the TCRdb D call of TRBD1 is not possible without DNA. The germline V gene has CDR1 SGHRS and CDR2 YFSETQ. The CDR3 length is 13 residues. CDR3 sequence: CASGDRVNTEAFF.

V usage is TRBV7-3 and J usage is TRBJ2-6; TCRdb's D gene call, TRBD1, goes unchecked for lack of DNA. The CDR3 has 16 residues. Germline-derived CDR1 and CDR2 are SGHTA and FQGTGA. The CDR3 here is CASSRQPGSGANVLTF.

CDR3: CASSPKNTGPDNEQFF. V and J are TRBV11-2 and TRBJ2-1. The germline V gene has CDR1 SGHAT and CDR2 FQNNGV. The CDR3 sequence is 16 residues long.

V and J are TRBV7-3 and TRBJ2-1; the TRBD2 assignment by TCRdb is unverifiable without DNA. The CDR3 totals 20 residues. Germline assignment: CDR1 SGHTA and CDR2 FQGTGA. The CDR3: CASRLTPGLAGARWMGEQFF.

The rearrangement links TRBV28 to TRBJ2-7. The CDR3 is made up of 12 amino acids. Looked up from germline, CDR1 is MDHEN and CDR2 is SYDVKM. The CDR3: CASSPLGYEQYF. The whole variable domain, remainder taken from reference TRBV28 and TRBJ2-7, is DVKVTQSSRYLVKRTGEKVFLECVQDMDHENMFWYRQDPGLGLRLIYFSYDVKMKEKGDIPEGYSVSREKKERFSLILESASTNQTSMYLCASSPLGYEQYFGPGTRLTVT.

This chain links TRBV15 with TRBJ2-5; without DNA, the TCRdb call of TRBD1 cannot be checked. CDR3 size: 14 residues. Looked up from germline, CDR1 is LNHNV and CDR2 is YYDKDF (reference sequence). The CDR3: CATSTRQGKETQYF. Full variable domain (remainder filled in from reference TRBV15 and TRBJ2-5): DAMVIQNPRYQVTQFGKPVTLSCSQTLNHNVMYWYQQKSSQAPKLLFHYYDKDFNNEADTPDNFQSRRPNTSFCFLDIRSPGLGDTAMYLCATSTRQGKETQYFGPGTRLLVL.

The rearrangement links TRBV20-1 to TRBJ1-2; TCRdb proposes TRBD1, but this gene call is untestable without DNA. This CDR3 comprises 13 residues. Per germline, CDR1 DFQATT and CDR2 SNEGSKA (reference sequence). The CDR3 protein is CSARETGEYGYTF.

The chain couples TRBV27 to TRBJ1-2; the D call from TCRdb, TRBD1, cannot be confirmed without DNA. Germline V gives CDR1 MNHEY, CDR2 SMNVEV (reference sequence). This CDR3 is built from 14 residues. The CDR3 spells CASSPYGGFYGYTF.

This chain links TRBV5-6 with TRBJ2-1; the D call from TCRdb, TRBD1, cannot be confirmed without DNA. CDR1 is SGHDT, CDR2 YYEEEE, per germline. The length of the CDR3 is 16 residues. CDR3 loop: CASSWTAGASYNEQFF. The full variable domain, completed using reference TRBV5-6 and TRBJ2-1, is DAGVTQSPTHLIKTRGQQVTLRCSPKSGHDTVSWYQQALGQGPQFIFQYYEEEERQRGNFPDRFSGHQFPNYSSELNVNALLLGDSALYLCASSWTAGASYNEQFFGPGTRLTVL.

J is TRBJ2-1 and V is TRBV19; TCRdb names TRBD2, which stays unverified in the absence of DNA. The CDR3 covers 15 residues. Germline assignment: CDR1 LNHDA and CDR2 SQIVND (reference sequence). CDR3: CASSSTSGAYNEQFF.

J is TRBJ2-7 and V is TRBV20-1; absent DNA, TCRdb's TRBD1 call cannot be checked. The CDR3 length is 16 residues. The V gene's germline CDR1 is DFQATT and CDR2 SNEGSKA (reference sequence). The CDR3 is CSARDQGGESWYEQYF.

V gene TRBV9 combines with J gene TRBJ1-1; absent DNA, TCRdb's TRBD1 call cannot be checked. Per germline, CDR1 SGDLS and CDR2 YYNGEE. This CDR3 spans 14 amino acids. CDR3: CASSVGQGETEAFF.